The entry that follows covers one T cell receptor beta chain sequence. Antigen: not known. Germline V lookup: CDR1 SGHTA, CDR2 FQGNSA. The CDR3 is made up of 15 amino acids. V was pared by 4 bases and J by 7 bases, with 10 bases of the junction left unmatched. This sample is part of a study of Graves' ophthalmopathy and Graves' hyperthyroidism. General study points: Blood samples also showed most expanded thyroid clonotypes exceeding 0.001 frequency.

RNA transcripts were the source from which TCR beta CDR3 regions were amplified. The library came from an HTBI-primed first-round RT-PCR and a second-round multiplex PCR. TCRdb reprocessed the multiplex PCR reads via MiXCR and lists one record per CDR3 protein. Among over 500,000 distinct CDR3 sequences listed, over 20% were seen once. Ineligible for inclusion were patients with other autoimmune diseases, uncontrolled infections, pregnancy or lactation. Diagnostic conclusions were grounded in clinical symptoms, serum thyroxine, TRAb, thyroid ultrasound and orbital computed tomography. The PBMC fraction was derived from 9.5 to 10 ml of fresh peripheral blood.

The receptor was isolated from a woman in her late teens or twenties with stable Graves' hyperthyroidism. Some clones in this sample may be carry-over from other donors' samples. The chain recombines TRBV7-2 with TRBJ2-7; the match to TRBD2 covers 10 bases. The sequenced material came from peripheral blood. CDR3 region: CASSWRGLAPKEQYF. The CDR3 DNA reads TGTGCCAGCAGCTGGAGGGGACTAGCGCCCAAAGAGCAGTACTTC.